This record concerns one T cell receptor (beta chain) sequence. These data come from a study of technical replicates of blood from a few donors. Trimming removed 4 bases from V and 9 bases from J; junction bases left unmatched: 6. The germline V gene encodes CDR1 SGHTA and CDR2 FQGTGA. This CDR3 region has 13 residues. Produced via immunoSEQ multiplex PCR; TCRdb's table is partial and in-frame only. Of 75,000 to 90,000 clones in the sample, about 90% were seen once. The chain carries TRBV7-3 and TRBJ1-5; the match to TRBD1 covers 7 bases. The TCR originated in a human donor in good health. The source material was T cells isolated from PBMCs. The CDR3: CASSYDRDGPQHF. The CDR3, as DNA: TGTGCCAGCAGCTATGACAGGGATGGGCCCCAGCATTTT.